A single sample is the source of the 30 T cell receptor beta chains below, sequenced in a study of blood T cell repertoires in COVID-19. Libraries were prepared by immunoSEQ multiplex PCR; TCRdb keeps only in-frame clonotypes and omits some of them. The table has a few hundred thousand clones, roughly four fifths seen once. The sample comprised PBMCs or T cells enriched from blood (not recorded which). These receptors were collected from a woman aged 45-59 years who had recovered from COVID-19.

This clone was recorded once. The rearrangement uses TRBV3-1 (or the pseudogene TRBV3-2) and TRBJ1-1, with D unclear. The germline gives CDR1 LGHDT, CDR2 YNNKEL (reference sequence). Deletions cut 4 bases from V and 7 bases from J, with 10 bases between. CDR3 size: 12 residues. The CDR3 sequence: CASSLRSGEAFF. CDR3 bases: TGTGCCAGCAGCCTTAGGTCGGGTGAAGCTTTCTTT.

This clone was seen just once. CDR3 bases: TGTGCCAGCAGGGGGGGACAGGGAATCCACGAGCAGTACTTC. It is translated as CASRGGQGIHEQYF. V usage is TRBV6-5 and J usage is TRBJ2-7; TRBD1 agrees at 9 bases. V gave up 6 bases and J gave up 5 bases; unmatched junction bases: 8. Germline CDR1 MNHEY, CDR2 SVGAGI. This CDR3 is 14 amino acids long.

In its sample, this clone was seen once. The chain is built from TRBV30 and TRBJ1-2; D not certain. Germline CDR1 is GTSNPN and CDR2 is SVGIG (reference sequence). The CDR3 spans 15 residues. The ends were cut back, 3 bases at V and 5 bases at J, with 19 bases in the middle. The CDR3 DNA reads TGTGCCTGGAGCCGCCTCCACTCCGGACTTTATGGCTACACCTTC. Translated, it gives CAWSRLHSGLYGYTF.

The V and J genes are TRBV7-8 and TRBJ2-1, with D possibly TRBD2 on 5 matching bases. V was clipped by 5 bases and J by 6 bases, with 11 bases between them. CDR3 length equals 13 residues. CDR1 and CDR2 from the germline V gene are SGHVS and FQNEAQ. CDR3 amino acids: CASSPRLSNEQFF. As DNA, the CDR3 is TGTGCCAGCAGCCCCCGACTAAGCAATGAGCAGTTCTTC.

This clone was observed a single time. The V gene is TRBV7-2, the J gene TRBJ1-1, with D possibly TRBD1 on 5 matching bases. Trimming removed 3 bases from V and 0 bases from J, with 8 bases in between. The V gene's germline CDR1 is SGHTA and CDR2 FQGNSA. The CDR3 contains 14 residues. CDR3 region: CASSFRTLNTEAFF. The CDR3 DNA reads as TGTGCCAGCAGCTTTCGGACATTGAACACTGAAGCTTTCTTT.

The chain combines TRBV18 with TRBJ2-5, with D maybe TRBD2 (5 bases). V was trimmed by 3 bases and J by 0 bases, leaving 5 bases between them. Germline V lookup: CDR1 KGHSH, CDR2 LQKENI. The CDR3 totals 13 residues. The CDR3 spells CASSPDYQETQYF. The CDR3 DNA reads TGTGCCAGCTCACCGGACTACCAAGAGACCCAGTACTTC.

The gene calls are TRBV2 and TRBJ1-2; the D is unclear. V was trimmed by 3 bases and J by 2 bases, leaving 10 bases between them. The CDR3 has 14 amino acids. The V gene's germline CDR1 is SNHLY and CDR2 FYNNEI. The CDR3 region has the DNA TGTGCCAGCAGTGAGGGCAGCCCAAACTATGGCTACACCTTC. Residues: CASSEGSPNYGYTF.

CDR3 sequence: CASSTTGRGGYEQYF. The CDR3 nucleotides are TGTGCCAGCAGTACAACTGGACGGGGGGGCTACGAGCAGTACTTC. V gene TRBV6-5 combines with J gene TRBJ2-7; 8 bases are a match to TRBD2. Trimming cost V 5 bases and J 3 bases; bases outside gene matches: 9. Germline values: CDR1 MNHEY, CDR2 SVGAGI. This CDR3 comprises 15 residues.

The rearrangement joins TRBV30 to TRBJ2-7; TRBD1 matches 7 bases. The length of the CDR3 is 14 residues. J gave up 6 bases and V 3 bases, and 11 bases lay outside the gene matches. Germline-derived CDR1 and CDR2 are GTSNPN and SVGIG (reference sequence). CDR3 in DNA: TGTGCCTGGAGGCTAGGGGGCGCTCTTCGCGAGCAGTACTTC. Its protein is CAWRLGGALREQYF.

This chain uses TRBV18 with TRBJ1-5; no clear D gene. Germline V gene sequence: CDR1 KGHSH, CDR2 LQKENI. V lost 3 bases and J 3 bases, leaving 9 bases between the germline ends. The CDR3 runs 14 residues. CDR3 DNA sequence: TGTGCCAGCTCACCCGGGGATACCAATCAGCCCCAGCATTTT. It encodes CASSPGDTNQPQHF.

This clone was seen only a few times. The chain has TRBV7-2 and TRBJ1-2; 7 bases agree with TRBD1. Germline V gives CDR1 SGHTA, CDR2 FQGNSA. Trimming took 4 bases from V and 4 from J; bases not matched to a gene: 6. The CDR3 is 14 residues long. The CDR3 nucleotides read TGTGCCAGCAGCTCCATGGGACAGCTCTATGGCTACACCTTC. Translating gives CASSSMGQLYGYTF.

This clone showed up just once. The V call is TRBV30, the J call TRBJ2-2, with a possible D match to TRBD1 (5 bases). This CDR3 is 14 amino acids long. V was clipped by 4 bases and J by 8 bases, with 17 bases between them. Germline V lookup: CDR1 GTSNPN, CDR2 SVGIG (reference sequence). For the CDR3, the DNA is TGTGCCTGGAAGACGCAGGACATAAGGGGGGAGCTGTTTTTT. Its protein product is CAWKTQDIRGELFF.

The chain links TRBV10-3 to TRBJ1-4; D gene uncertain. Germline V gene sequence: CDR1 ENHRY, CDR2 SYGVKD. The CDR3 spans 12 residues. The CDR3 loop is CASTDYNEKLFF. In DNA, the CDR3 is TGTGCAAGTACGGACTACAATGAAAAACTGTTTTTT.

The rearrangement joins TRBV7-9 to TRBJ1-2; TRBD1 matches 8 bases. The J segment lost 6 bases and the V segment lost 11 bases, leaving 8 bases of the junction unmatched. CDR3 length equals 12 residues. Germline CDR1 and CDR2: SEHNR and FQNEAQ (reference sequence). The CDR3 nucleotides are TGTGCCGTATGGGACAGGAAGAATGGCTACACCTTC. This gives the protein CAVWDRKNGYTF.

The V and J genes are TRBV19 and TRBJ2-7; TRBD2 matches at 8 bases. The CDR3 consists of 11 residues. After removal of 10 bases from V and 4 bases from J, the junction contained 3 bases not matched to a gene. Looked up from germline, CDR1 is LNHDA and CDR2 is SQIVND (reference sequence). This CDR3 is CATGGGYEQYF. The CDR3 DNA reads as TGTGCCACCGGGGGGGGATACGAGCAGTACTTC.

This clone was detected once. This chain uses TRBV10-3 with TRBJ2-7, with D hard to call. V was trimmed by 4 bases and J by 3 bases, leaving 4 bases between them. This CDR3 contains 11 residues. Germline CDR1 is ENHRY and CDR2 is SYGVKD. CDR3 region: CAISGDYEQYF. The DNA for the CDR3 is TGTGCCATCAGTGGAGACTACGAGCAGTACTTC.

The rearrangement joins TRBV11-2 to TRBJ2-7; 7 bases align to TRBD2. V lost 5 bases and J lost 0; bases outside the gene matches: 7. Looked up from germline, CDR1 is SGHAT and CDR2 is FQNNGV. The CDR3 is 15 residues long. This chain's CDR3 is CASSPSTSVSYEQYF. CDR3 nucleotide sequence: TGTGCCAGCAGCCCGTCCACTAGCGTCTCCTACGAGCAGTACTTC.

This clone was picked up a small number of times. The chain uses TRBV5-1 and TRBJ1-6, with D perhaps TRBD1 (5 bases). Germline lookup yields CDR1 SGHRS and CDR2 YFSETQ. This CDR3 comprises 15 residues. Deletions cut 4 bases from V and 7 bases from J, with 15 bases between. CDR3: CASSPRVFGNSPLHF. In DNA form, the CDR3 reads TGCGCCAGCAGCCCCAGGGTATTCGGGAATTCACCCCTCCACTTT.

J is TRBJ2-3 and V is TRBV11-1; D is possibly TRBD1 (5 bases). V lost 3 bases to trimming and J lost 6 bases, with 16 bases between them. Germline V gives CDR1 SGHAT, CDR2 FQDESV (reference sequence). This CDR3 comprises 15 residues. The DNA for the CDR3 is TGTGCCAGCAGCTTTCGACCTCAGGGTCTCGATACGCAGTATTTT. This gives the protein CASSFRPQGLDTQYF.

The chain joins TRBV6-1 to TRBJ2-7; D is undetermined. The CDR3 covers 12 residues. Per the germline V gene, CDR1 is MNHNS and CDR2 is SASEGT. With 1 base removed from V and 3 bases from J, the gap between germline ends came to 4 bases. CDR3 DNA: TGTGCCAGCAGTGAAGTTTACTACGAGCAGTACTTC. Protein: CASSEVYYEQYF.

V and J are TRBV18 and TRBJ1-1, with 7 bases identical to TRBD1. The CDR3 totals 17 residues. CDR1 is KGHSH and CDR2 is LQKENI in the germline V gene. The V segment lost 5 bases and the J segment 0 bases; nucleotides outside the gene matches: 12. CDR3 nucleotide sequence: TGTGCCAGCTCAACAGGGGTTCCTACTCTCATGAACACTGAAGCTTTCTTT. It yields the protein CASSTGVPTLMNTEAFF.

The rearrangement joins TRBV7-2 to TRBJ1-1, with a tentative D call TRBD1 (6 bases). V was clipped by 3 bases and J by 3 bases, with 14 bases between them. Germline loops: CDR1 SGHTA, CDR2 FQGNSA. CDR3 length equals 15 residues. The CDR3 spells CASSFPQGWDTEAFF. The CDR3 nucleotides read TGTGCCAGCAGCTTTCCACAGGGCTGGGACACTGAAGCTTTCTTT.

The chain has TRBV29-1 and TRBJ2-2; tentatively, D is TRBD2 (6 bases). This CDR3 spans 14 amino acids. Trimming took off 3 bases at V and 5 bases at J, with 13 bases between the two ends. CDR1 is SQVTM and CDR2 is ANQGSEA in the germline V gene. CDR3 sequence (DNA): TGCAGCGTTGATCGGGGGAGTCGTACCGGGGAGCTGTTTTTT. As protein: CSVDRGSRTGELFF.

This chain connects TRBV29-1 to TRBJ2-3; D call uncertain. Trimming left V 4 bases short and J 3 bases short, with 5 bases between. Germline V lookup: CDR1 SQVTM, CDR2 ANQGSEA. This CDR3 is 11 amino acids long. CDR3 in DNA: TGCAGCGTTGTCTTTACAGATACGCAGTATTTT. Residues: CSVVFTDTQYF.

In this sample, this clone turned up once. This chain links TRBV11-2 with TRBJ2-7; 8 bases map to TRBD1. CDR1 SGHAT and CDR2 FQNNGV come from the germline V gene. The length of the CDR3 is 14 residues. J lost 3 bases, V lost 5 bases, and 6 bases had no gene match. In DNA, the CDR3 is TGTGCCAGCAGCCGCCAACAGGGGGGCTACGAGCAGTACTTC. Its protein product is CASSRQQGGYEQYF.

The CDR3 nucleotides are TGTGCCAGCAGCTCTACATCAACCGGGACAGGGGCTACTAATGAAAAACTGTTTTTT. This translates into CASSSTSTGTGATNEKLFF. The chain carries TRBV7-9 and TRBJ1-4, with 10 bases that match TRBD1. The V and J ends lost 4 bases and 2 bases, in that order; junction bases with no gene match: 13. Germline lookup yields CDR1 SEHNR and CDR2 FQNEAQ (reference sequence). The CDR3 spans 19 residues.

As to this clone: Other nucleotide sequences in the sample specify the same CDR3. The chain has TRBV5-5 and TRBJ1-2, with 8 bases matching TRBD1. The J segment lost 2 bases and the V segment lost 4 bases, leaving 4 bases of the junction unmatched. CDR1 and CDR2 (germline): SGHKS, YYEKEE (reference sequence). CDR3 length: 14 residues. In nucleotides, the CDR3 is TGTGCCAGCAGCCCCGGGACAGGCAACTATGGCTACACCTTC. Translated, it gives CASSPGTGNYGYTF.

The rearrangement joins TRBV7-8 to TRBJ1-5; 9 bases are a match to TRBD1. CDR1 and CDR2 from the germline V gene are SGHVS and FQNEAQ. The CDR3 sequence is 15 residues long. V was pared by 4 bases and J by 4 bases, with 5 bases of the junction left unmatched. CDR3: CASSSQTGGNQPQHF. CDR3 coding DNA: TGTGCCAGCAGCTCCCAGACAGGGGGAAATCAGCCCCAGCATTTT.

V and J are TRBV2 and TRBJ1-5, with a possible D match to TRBD1 (5 bases). Trimming shortened V by 3 bases and J by 4 bases, and 13 bases separated the two germline ends. This CDR3 has 15 amino acids. Germline CDR1 SNHLY, CDR2 FYNNEI. The CDR3 reads CASSDVTAINQPQHF. CDR3 DNA sequence: TGTGCCAGCAGTGACGTGACAGCCATAAATCAGCCCCAGCATTTT. The variable domain in full, completed from reference TRBV2 and TRBJ1-5, reads EPEVTQTPSHQVTQMGQEVILRCVPISNHLYFYWYRQILGQKVEFLVSFYNNEISEKSEIFDDQFSVERPDGSNFTLKIRSTKLEDSAMYFCASSDVTAINQPQHFGDGTRLSIL.

The rearrangement joins TRBV18 to TRBJ1-5, with TRBD1 as a possible D gene (5 bases). CDR3 size: 14 residues. Germline V gene lookup returns CDR1 KGHSH and CDR2 LQKENI. The V gene lost 0 bases and the J gene lost 5 bases, with 8 bases spanning the gap. In DNA form, the CDR3 reads TGTGCCAGCTCACCACCGAGCAGGGATCAGCCCCAGCATTTT. Translating it yields CASSPPSRDQPQHF.